Each of the 11 T cell receptor beta chains below was sequenced from the same sample in a study of human T cells and chemical hapten exposure (dated by TCRdb to 2020 to 2022). The time point label, as the study defines it: patch test 3, about 24 weeks after DPC sensitization. Explained via the paper, the treatment or condition label denotes: therapeutic diphenylcyclopropenone sensitization with weekly scalp DPC. The library was produced with RACE. The listed sequencing device is NextSeq 500. The raw public reads went through TCRdb reprocessing: fastp at Q25, MiXCR clone calling, in-frame beta chains kept. Merged by CDR3 protein, the rows form single entries marked with the most common genes and DNA. This sample comprises 85,000 to 100,000 distinct CDR3 sequences, 27% of them detected only once. The ten largest clones add up to 10% of the sample. Sequenced material: whole blood, taken in connection with sensitization to the hapten diphenylcyclopropenone (DPC). The origin of the receptors is a man aged 40-49 years with alopecia areata. Some clones in this sample may be carry-over from other donors' samples.

There are a few counts of this clonotype. The J gene is TRBJ2-7, the V gene TRBV28; D not resolved. CDR1 is MDHEN and CDR2 is SYDVKM in the germline V gene. Trimming cost V 8 bases and J 0 bases, with 11 bases left between them. This CDR3 spans 13 amino acids. The CDR3 DNA reads TGTGCCAGCCAGTTTCAGAGCTCCTACGAGCAGTACTTC. Residues: CASQFQSSYEQYF. Complete variable domain (other parts from reference TRBV28 and TRBJ2-7): DVKVTQSSRYLVKRTGEKVFLECVQDMDHENMFWYRQDPGLGLRLIYFSYDVKMKEKGDIPEGYSVSREKKERFSLILESASTNQTSMYLCASQFQSSYEQYFGPGTRLTVT.

This clonotype was counted between two and nine times. V gene TRBV20-1 combines with J gene TRBJ2-3; TRBD2 agrees at 12 bases. The CDR3 is 15 residues long. The V and J ends lost 1 base and 6 bases, in that order; junction bases with no gene match: 5. The germline gives CDR1 DFQATT, CDR2 SNEGSKA (reference sequence). The DNA for the CDR3 is TGCAGTGCTAGAGGGGCTAGCGGGAGGGCGGATACGCAGTATTTT. This encodes CSARGASGRADTQYF.

The chain recombines TRBV11-2 with TRBJ2-5, with 8 bases matching TRBD2. J was trimmed by 2 bases and V by 5 bases; bases with no gene match: 4. CDR3 length: 14 amino acids. Germline V lookup: CDR1 SGHAT, CDR2 FQNNGV. CDR3 sequence (DNA): TGTGCCAGCAGCGCAAGCGGGGGTCAAGAGACCCAGTACTTC. Translation: CASSASGGQETQYF.

This clonotype was seen a handful of times. The V call is TRBV10-3, the J call TRBJ2-7, with a possible D match to TRBD1 (5 bases). The V end lost 0 bases, the J end lost 6 bases, and 6 bases lay between the germline ends. CDR3 length: 12 amino acids. CDR1 ENHRY and CDR2 SYGVKD come from the germline V gene. The chain's CDR3 is CAISESQGEQYF. The CDR3 coding sequence is TGTGCCATCAGTGAGTCCCAGGGCGAGCAGTACTTC.

The chain uses TRBV4-1 and TRBJ2-7; 8 bases are shared with TRBD2. V was clipped by 0 bases and J by 7 bases; unmatched bases: 5. The length of the CDR3 is 14 residues. Germline V CDR1 and CDR2: MGHRA, YSYEKL. The CDR3 bases are TGCGCCAGCAGCCAAGATCCCCTAGCGGGTGAGCAGTACTTC. Its protein product is CASSQDPLAGEQYF.

V and J are TRBV27 and TRBJ2-5; 12 positions agree with TRBD2. CDR3 length: 15 residues. Germline CDR1 MNHEY, CDR2 SMNVEV (reference sequence). J was trimmed by 2 bases and V by 6 bases; bases with no gene match: 4. This CDR3 is CASRFTSGGQETQYF. CDR3 DNA: TGTGCCAGCAGGTTCACTAGCGGGGGGCAAGAGACCCAGTACTTC.

This CDR3 is CASTISGRGTGELFF. The CDR3 DNA follows: TGTGCCAGCACCATTAGCGGGAGGGGCACCGGGGAGCTGTTTTTT. This chain links TRBV7-6 with TRBJ2-2, with 11 bases aligning to TRBD2. V lost 7 bases and J lost 4; bases outside the gene matches: 5. There are 15 residues in the CDR3. Germline loops: CDR1 SGHVS, CDR2 FNYEAQ.

The V call is TRBV19, the J call TRBJ1-5; no clear D gene. Germline V gene sequence: CDR1 LNHDA, CDR2 SQIVND (reference sequence). This CDR3 region has 15 residues. Trimming left V 4 bases short and J 2 bases short, with 12 bases between. The CDR3 region is CASSTGRGGNQPQHF. CDR3 DNA sequence: TGTGCCAGTAGTACCGGACGGGGTGGCAATCAGCCCCAGCATTTT.

This clonotype was recorded a few times. The CDR3 nucleotides read TGTGCCAGCAGTCCCAGGGCGGGCCAAAGGTACAATGAGCAGTTCTTC. Protein: CASSPRAGQRYNEQFF. The chain joins TRBV12-3 or TRBV12-4 to TRBJ2-1; D tentatively fits TRBD1 or TRBD2 (5 bases each). V lost 5 bases and J 4 bases, leaving 18 bases between the germline ends. This CDR3 has 16 residues.

This clonotype has a handful of counts. The chain has TRBV28 and TRBJ2-5, with 7 bases aligning to TRBD2. J gave up 6 bases and V 8 bases, and 9 bases lay outside the gene matches. Germline assignment: CDR1 MDHEN and CDR2 SYDVKM. The CDR3 sequence is 13 residues long. Here the CDR3 reads CASLEGGVKTQYF. The CDR3 DNA reads TGTGCCAGCCTCGAGGGAGGGGTCAAGACCCAGTACTTC. Supplemented by reference TRBV28 and TRBJ2-5, the full variable domain reads DVKVTQSSRYLVKRTGEKVFLECVQDMDHENMFWYRQDPGLGLRLIYFSYDVKMKEKGDIPEGYSVSREKKERFSLILESASTNQTSMYLCASLEGGVKTQYFGPGTRLLVL.

CDR3 amino acids: CASSRTSGQETQYF. The CDR3 coding sequence is TGTGCCAGCAGTAGGACTAGCGGACAAGAGACCCAGTACTTC. The rearrangement joins TRBV6-1 to TRBJ2-5; TRBD2 matches at 10 bases. With V trimmed by 5 bases and J by 2 bases, 2 bases remained unmatched. The CDR3 totals 14 residues. Germline V gene data show CDR1 as MNHNS and CDR2 as SASEGT.